The 19 T cell receptor beta chains below were found in one sample sequenced in a study of T cell responses to AZD1222 COVID-19 vaccine. The table came from immunoSEQ multiplex PCR; TCRdb's copy has only in-frame clones and leaves some out. The data show over 110,000 clones, with about 93% seen just once and 4.5% to 5.5% held by the top ten. Sequencing was performed on peripheral blood, taken on day 0 of AZD1222 vaccination. These receptors originate from an adult in good health.

CDR3 amino acids: CASSQTDDQPQHF. The CDR3 DNA follows: TGTGCCAGCAGCCAAACGGACGATCAGCCCCAGCATTTT. This chain uses TRBV3-1 (or the pseudogene TRBV3-2) with TRBJ1-5; D gene ambiguous. The CDR3 spans 13 residues. Germline V lookup: CDR1 LGHDT, CDR2 YNNKEL (reference sequence). Trimming stripped 2 bases from V and 5 bases from J, with 7 bases between.

The table lists this clone with a few counts. The chain uses TRBV6-5 and TRBJ2-3; D uncertain. Trimming stripped 2 bases from V and 0 bases from J, with 9 bases between. The CDR3 contains 15 residues. CDR1 is MNHEY, CDR2 SVGAGI, per germline. CDR3 region: CASSYMSASTDTQYF. CDR3 sequence (DNA): TGTGCCAGCAGTTACATGTCTGCTAGCACAGATACGCAGTATTTT.

The V gene is TRBV29-1, the J gene TRBJ2-2; TRBD2 might be the D (7 bases). V shed 8 bases and J shed 4 bases, with 11 bases lying between them. CDR1 is SQVTM, CDR2 ANQGSEA, per germline. CDR3 size: 12 residues. CDR3 sequence (DNA): TGCAGCTACGGGGGGCGCACCGGGGAGCTGTTTTTT. This codes for CSYGGRTGELFF.

J is TRBJ1-1 and V is TRBV5-5; TRBD1 is a possible D gene (5 bases). Trimming cost V 4 bases and J 8 bases, with 18 bases left between them. The CDR3 sequence is 14 residues long. The germline V gene has CDR1 SGHKS and CDR2 YYEKEE (reference sequence). The CDR3 is CASSPISETGEAFF. The DNA for the CDR3 is TGTGCCAGCAGCCCAATATCTGAAACAGGAGAAGCTTTCTTT.

The chain has TRBV5-5 and TRBJ2-1, with D perhaps TRBD1 (6 bases). Germline V CDR1 and CDR2: SGHKS, YYEKEE (reference sequence). The CDR3 length is 14 residues. V dropped 2 bases and J dropped 4 bases, with 10 bases sitting between them. The chain's CDR3 is CASSFTGTYNEQFF. The CDR3 DNA follows: TGTGCCAGCAGCTTTACGGGGACATACAATGAGCAGTTCTTC.

V and J are TRBV10-3 and TRBJ1-5; D is ambiguous. The CDR3 has 14 residues. Germline V gives CDR1 ENHRY, CDR2 SYGVKD. The ends were cut back, 3 bases at V and 6 bases at J, with 12 bases in the middle. CDR3 sequence (DNA): TGTGCCATCAGTGACGCTCGGGCGGGTCAGCCCCAGCATTTT. Its protein is CAISDARAGQPQHF.

The CDR3 here is CASSQVVGMNYGYTF. In DNA form, the CDR3 reads TGCGCCAGCAGCCAAGTTGTCGGGATGAACTATGGCTACACCTTC. V usage is TRBV4-3 and J usage is TRBJ1-2; D unclear. CDR1 is LGHNA, CDR2 YSLEER, per germline. Trimming left V 1 base short and J 2 bases short, with 11 bases between. This CDR3 region has 15 residues.

This clone was detected only once. The chain employs TRBV5-1 and TRBJ2-3; 7 nucleotides align to TRBD2. The length of the CDR3 is 14 residues. Germline V CDR1 and CDR2: SGHRS, YFSETQ. The J segment lost 4 bases and the V segment lost 4 bases, leaving 6 bases of the junction unmatched. This chain's CDR3 is CASSVGGPADTQYF. In nucleotides, the CDR3 is TGCGCCAGCAGCGTGGGAGGGCCCGCAGATACGCAGTATTTT.

J is TRBJ2-1 and V is TRBV7-3; 9 bases fit TRBD2. The germline CDR1 and CDR2 sequences are SGHTA and FQGTGA. The CDR3 totals 15 residues. J was trimmed by 4 bases and V by 2 bases; bases with no gene match: 3. CDR3 protein: CASSLLAGAYNEQFF. The CDR3 coding sequence is TGTGCCAGCAGCTTATTAGCGGGAGCTTACAATGAGCAGTTCTTC.

This clone was detected only a few times. Sequence at one end of the junction differs from germline and may be a read error. The CDR3 protein is CASSQEGWEGMIF. CDR3 sequence (DNA): TGTGCCAGCAGCCAAGAAGGCTGGGAGGGGATGATCTTC. The rearrangement uses TRBV3-1 (or the pseudogene TRBV3-2) and TRBJ2-1; 7 nucleotides match TRBD2. CDR1 is LGHDT, CDR2 YNNKEL, per germline (reference sequence). This CDR3 region has 13 residues.

CDR3 DNA: TGTGCCAGCAGCTCCTGGTGGGGGGCGAGCTCCTACGAGCAGTACTTC. Its protein is CASSSWWGASSYEQYF. The V gene is TRBV5-6, the J gene TRBJ2-7; D possibly uses TRBD1 or TRBD2 (6 bases each). CDR1 is SGHDT and CDR2 is YYEEEE in the germline V gene. CDR3 length: 16 amino acids. The V and J ends lost 3 bases and 0 bases respectively, with 16 bases between them.

V usage is TRBV18 and J usage is TRBJ1-1, with D perhaps matching TRBD1 (5 bases). The length of the CDR3 is 14 residues. Germline CDR1 and CDR2: KGHSH and LQKENI. Trimming stripped 2 bases from V and 6 bases from J, with 13 bases between. CDR3 sequence: CASSPSREGSEAFF. CDR3 DNA sequence: TGTGCCAGCTCACCAAGTCGGGAGGGGTCTGAAGCTTTCTTT.

V is TRBV19 and J is TRBJ1-1; no reliable D call. V lost 3 bases and J lost 4, with 9 bases in between. CDR3 length equals 13 residues. Per germline, CDR1 LNHDA and CDR2 SQIVND (reference sequence). The DNA of the CDR3 is TGTGCCAGTAGTATTCTAGAGGGCACTGAAGCTTTCTTT. Protein: CASSILEGTEAFF.

This clone was detected only a few times. This chain joins TRBV6-5 and TRBJ1-5; 8 nucleotides align to TRBD1. Germline trimming cut 7 bases from V and 2 bases from J; bases unmatched to any gene: 1. This CDR3 comprises 13 residues. CDR1 and CDR2 (germline): MNHEY, SVGAGI. CDR3 protein: CASNRGGNQPQHF. CDR3 bases: TGTGCCAGCAACAGGGGGGGCAATCAGCCCCAGCATTTT.

V is TRBV9 and J is TRBJ2-1; perhaps TRBD2 as D (5 bases). This CDR3 region has 13 residues. From germline, CDR1 is SGDLS and CDR2 YYNGEE. The V end was cut by 0 bases, the J end by 5 bases, with 6 bases between. CDR3 amino acids: CASSVGADNEQFF. DNA of the CDR3: TGTGCCAGCAGCGTAGGAGCGGACAATGAGCAGTTCTTC.

V and J are TRBV7-2 and TRBJ2-7, with D possibly matching TRBD2 (6 bases). V shed 5 bases and J shed 8 bases, with 28 bases lying between them. The CDR3 totals 17 residues. Germline V gene sequence: CDR1 SGHTA, CDR2 FQGNSA. The CDR3 bases are TGTGCCAGCAGCCCCAGTCCGGGCTGGGCGAAAGGACTACAGCAGTACTTC. Protein product: CASSPSPGWAKGLQQYF.

The chain uses TRBV5-1 and TRBJ1-2; D gene uncertain. The CDR3 has 17 residues. The V end lost 4 bases, the J end lost 3 bases, and 22 bases lay between the germline ends. Germline V gene lookup returns CDR1 SGHRS and CDR2 YFSETQ. CDR3 in amino acids: CASSRRRSAGPDYGYTF. DNA for the CDR3: TGCGCCAGCAGCCGCCGTCGAAGTGCGGGTCCGGACTATGGCTACACCTTC. Based on the CDR3 plus reference TRBV5-1 and TRBJ1-2, the full variable domain is KAGVTQTPRYLIKTRGQQVTLSCSPISGHRSVSWYQQTPGQGLQFLFEYFSETQRNKGNFPGRFSGRQFSNSRSEMNVSTLELGDSALYLCASSRRRSAGPDYGYTFGSGTRLTVV.

V usage is TRBV2 and J usage is TRBJ2-7; 8 nucleotides align to TRBD2. Losses at the gene ends were 0 bases for V and 3 bases for J; bases not matched to a gene: 10. Germline V gives CDR1 SNHLY, CDR2 FYNNEI. This CDR3 has 17 amino acids. CDR3 loop: CASSEALPAGVLYEQYF. The CDR3 DNA is TGTGCCAGCAGTGAAGCGCTTCCAGCGGGAGTCCTCTACGAGCAGTACTTC. Complete variable domain (other parts from reference TRBV2 and TRBJ2-7): EPEVTQTPSHQVTQMGQEVILRCVPISNHLYFYWYRQILGQKVEFLVSFYNNEISEKSEIFDDQFSVERPDGSNFTLKIRSTKLEDSAMYFCASSEALPAGVLYEQYFGPGTRLTVT.

This clone appeared a few times. J is TRBJ1-2 and V is TRBV7-9, with D possibly being TRBD1 (5 bases). CDR3 size: 15 residues. V was shortened by 2 bases and J by 3 bases, with 13 bases between the two germline ends. Per the germline V gene, CDR1 is SEHNR and CDR2 is FQNEAQ (reference sequence). This CDR3 is CASSLSLGEYYGYTF. Here the CDR3 DNA reads TGTGCCAGCAGCTTAAGTTTGGGGGAATACTATGGCTACACCTTC.